The clone carrying this T cell receptor beta chain was detected only a few times. CDR1 is SQVTM and CDR2 is ANQGSEA in the germline V gene. With 5 bases clipped from V and 0 bases from J, the junction kept 7 bases outside the gene matches. This CDR3 contains 18 residues. The sample is drawn from a study of T-cell reconstitution after alpha-beta-depleted transplantation in children. Library preparation (for TCRbeta) was performed with unique molecular identifiers. TCRdb reprocessed the PCR reads with MiXCR, giving one entry per CDR3 protein. This table holds 300,000 to 350,000 distinct CDR3 sequences, about a quarter found once.

The TCR originated in a male patient aged 10-17 years who had a stem cell transplant for acute lymphoblastic leukemia, so the T cells may come from the graft donor. This material consisted of PBMCs, mostly from graft donor cells, taken 180 days after TCRalphabeta/CD19-depleted stem cell transplant. This chain uses TRBV29-1 with TRBJ2-2, with 15 bases fitting TRBD2. The CDR3, as DNA: TGCAGCGTTCTCCCGGGACTAGCGGGAGGCCCGAACACCGGGGAGCTGTTTTTT. It specifies CSVLPGLAGGPNTGELFF.